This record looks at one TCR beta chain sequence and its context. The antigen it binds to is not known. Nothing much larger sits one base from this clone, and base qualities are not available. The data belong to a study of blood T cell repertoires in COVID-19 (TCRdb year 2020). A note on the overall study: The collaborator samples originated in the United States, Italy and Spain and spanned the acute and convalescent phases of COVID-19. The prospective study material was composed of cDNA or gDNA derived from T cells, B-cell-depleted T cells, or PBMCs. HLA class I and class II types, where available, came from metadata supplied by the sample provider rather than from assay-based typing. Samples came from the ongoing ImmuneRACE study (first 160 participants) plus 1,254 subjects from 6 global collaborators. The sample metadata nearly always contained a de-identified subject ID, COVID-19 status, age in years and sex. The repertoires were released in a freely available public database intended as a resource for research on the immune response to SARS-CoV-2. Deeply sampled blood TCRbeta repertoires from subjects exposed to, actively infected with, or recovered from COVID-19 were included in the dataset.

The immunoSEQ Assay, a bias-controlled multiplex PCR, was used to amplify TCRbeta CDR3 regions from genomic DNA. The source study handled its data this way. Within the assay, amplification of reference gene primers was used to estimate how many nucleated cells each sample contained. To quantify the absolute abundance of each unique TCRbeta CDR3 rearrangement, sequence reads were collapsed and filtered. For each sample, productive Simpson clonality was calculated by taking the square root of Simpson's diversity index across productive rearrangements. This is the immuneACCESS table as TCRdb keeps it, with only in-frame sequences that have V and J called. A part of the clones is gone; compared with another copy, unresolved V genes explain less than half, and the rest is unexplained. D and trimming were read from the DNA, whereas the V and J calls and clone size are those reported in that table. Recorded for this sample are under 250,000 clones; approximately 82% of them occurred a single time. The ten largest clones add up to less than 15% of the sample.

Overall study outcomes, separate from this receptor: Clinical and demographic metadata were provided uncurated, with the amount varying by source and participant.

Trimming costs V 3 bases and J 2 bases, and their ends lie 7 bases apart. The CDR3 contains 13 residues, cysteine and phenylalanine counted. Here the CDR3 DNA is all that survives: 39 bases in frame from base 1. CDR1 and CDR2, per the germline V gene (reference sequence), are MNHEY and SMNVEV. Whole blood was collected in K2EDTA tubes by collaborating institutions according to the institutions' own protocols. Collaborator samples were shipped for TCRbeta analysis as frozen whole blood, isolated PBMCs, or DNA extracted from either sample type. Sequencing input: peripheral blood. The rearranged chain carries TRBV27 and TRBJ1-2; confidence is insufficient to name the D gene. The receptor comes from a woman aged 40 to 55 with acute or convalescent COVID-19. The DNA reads TGTGCCAGCAGTTTGTCGGTAAACTATGGCTACACCTTC. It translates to CASSLSVNYGYTF.